This T cell receptor (beta chain) was identified in a study of T cells in Graves' hyperthyroidism and ophthalmopathy. Overall study results and limits: Onset of ophthalmopathy came a median roughly 6 months after the model predicted it.

Authors of the study amplified TCR beta CDR3 regions from RNA transcripts. HTBI primers were employed in a first-round RT-PCR of the TCR CDR3. Each CDR3 protein gets one entry after TCRdb re-called the multiplex PCR reads with MiXCR. The sample consists of roughly 500,000 distinct CDR3 sequences, 46% of them appearing once. This clonotype came up many times. Its specificity is unknown. Germline CDR1 and CDR2: LGHDT and YNNKEL (reference sequence). The CDR3 totals 14 residues. J lost 3 bases, V lost 4 bases, and 2 bases had no gene match. The sequence came from an adult woman with Graves' disease, either hyperthyroidism or ophthalmopathy (not recorded which). The sample comprised peripheral blood or thyroid tissue (not recorded which). This rearrangement joins TRBV3-1 to TRBJ2-2; 7 nucleotides match TRBD1. CDR3 loop: CASSLGQDTGELFF. CDR3 nucleotides: TGTGCCAGCAGCCTCGGACAGGACACCGGGGAGCTGTTTTTT.